This TCR beta chain was profiled in a study of early T cells in non-severe SARS-CoV-2 infection. This clonotype appeared many times. TCRdb processed the 5' RACE reads anew with MiXCR; each CDR3 protein has one entry. The table lists 25,000 to 40,000 distinct CDR3 sequences, roughly 5% of them singletons. Trimming left V 2 bases short and J 1 base short, with 8 bases between. This CDR3 contains 14 residues. CDR1 and CDR2 from the germline V gene are MNHEY and SVGEGT. Sequencing input: whole blood. This sequence was found in an adult who was a healthcare worker with PCR-confirmed SARS-CoV-2 infection or an uninfected control (not recorded which). This chain connects TRBV6-2 or TRBV6-3 to TRBJ1-1, with D hard to call. The CDR3 is CASSYGQTNTEAFF. The DNA for the CDR3 is TGTGCCAGCAGTTACGGGCAGACGAACACTGAAGCTTTCTTT.